The T cell receptor (beta chain) described here comes from a study of T-cell memory formation after mild COVID-19. Study observations and caveats: Pre-infection memory already had some responding clones, implying cross-reactive memory joined.

MiXCR, applied by TCRdb to the 5' RACE reads, yields one record per CDR3 protein. The table lists 250,000 to 350,000 distinct CDR3 sequences, approximately 19% of them singletons. This CDR3 region has 13 residues. Looked up from germline, CDR1 is SNHLY and CDR2 is FYNNEI. V shed 2 bases and J shed 3 bases, with 8 bases lying between them. This clonotype was counted a few times. Antigen unknown. This receptor was taken from a man in his late teens or twenties who had mild COVID-19 (a few samples of this study predate the infection). Cell type and time point are not known. Input material: PBMCs or a T cell subset sorted from them (not recorded which). The chain couples TRBV2 to TRBJ2-7; a possible D gene is TRBD1 (6 bases). DNA of the CDR3: TGTGCCAGCAGTGAACCACAGGGCTACGAGCAGTACTTC. This translates into CASSEPQGYEQYF.